This TCR beta chain was profiled in a study of T cells after yellow fever vaccination. The study, taken as a whole, reports: Once the booster was given, most primary-vaccination clones reappeared, at just under 98% for CD4 and approximately 88% for CD8.

Synthesis of TCR cDNA relied on 5'RACE template switching, which attached a universal primer site and UMIs. TCRdb reanalysed the 5' RACE reads using MiXCR and keeps one entry per CDR3 protein. Among 100,000 to 150,000 distinct CDR3 sequences listed, roughly 6.7% were seen once. This clonotype was recorded at least ten times. The antigen is not known. CDR1 and CDR2 from the germline V gene are MNHEY and SVGAGI. Trimming cost V 4 bases and J 7 bases, with 20 bases left between them. This CDR3 has 15 amino acids. Sequenced material: CD4+ T cells sorted from PBMCs, taken approximately 11 days after the first yellow fever vaccination. The sequence came from a man aged 18 to 29 who received the YFV17D yellow fever vaccine. This rearrangement joins TRBV6-5 to TRBJ2-7; D unresolved. Written as DNA, the CDR3 is TGTGCCAGCAGTTTCGACGGACGGCGAGTGGAGGAGCAGTACTTC. As protein: CASSFDGRRVEEQYF.